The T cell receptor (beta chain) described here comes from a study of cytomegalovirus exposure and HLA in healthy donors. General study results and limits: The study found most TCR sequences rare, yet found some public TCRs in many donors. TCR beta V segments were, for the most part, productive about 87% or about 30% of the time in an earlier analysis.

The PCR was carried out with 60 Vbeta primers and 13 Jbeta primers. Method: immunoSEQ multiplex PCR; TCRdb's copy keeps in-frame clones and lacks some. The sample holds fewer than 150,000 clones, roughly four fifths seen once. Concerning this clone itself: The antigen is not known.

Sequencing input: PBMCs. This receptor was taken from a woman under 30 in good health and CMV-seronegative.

The chain's CDR3 is CASSTTGGYGYTF. The CDR3, as DNA: TGTGCCAGCTCCACGACAGGTGGATATGGCTACACCTTC. This chain uses TRBV18 with TRBJ1-2; D perhaps matches TRBD1 (6 bases). CDR3 length: 13 residues. Per germline, CDR1 KGHSH and CDR2 LQKENI. V shed 6 bases and J shed 5 bases, with 13 bases lying between them. The variable domain in full, completed from reference TRBV18 and TRBJ1-2, reads NAGVMQNPRHLVRRRGQEARLRCSPMKGHSHVYWYRQLPEEGLKFMVYLQKENIIDESGMPKERFSAEFPKEGPSILRIQQVVRGDSAAYFCASSTTGGYGYTFGSGTRLTVV.